These 7 T cell receptor beta chains were all obtained from the same sample, sequenced in a study of T cells in Graves' hyperthyroidism and ophthalmopathy. RNA transcripts were the template for amplifying TCR beta CDR3 regions. The HTBI set primed first-round TCR CDR3 RT-PCR. TCRdb recomputed calls from the multiplex PCR reads with MiXCR, one row per CDR3 protein. The sample holds some 550,000 distinct CDR3 sequences, roughly 16% seen once. The sample taken for sequencing was blood. The receptors were sampled from a woman in her 40s with Graves' ophthalmopathy.

This clonotype was seen repeatedly, ten times or more. V gene TRBV18 combines with J gene TRBJ2-1; 9 bases are a match to TRBD2. The ends lost 1 base at V and 5 bases at J; junction bases unmatched: 3. CDR3 length: 15 amino acids. The germline CDR1 and CDR2 sequences are KGHSH and LQKENI. Written as DNA, the CDR3 is TGTGCCAGCTCACCACGGCGGGAGGGCCACAATGAGCAGTTCTTC. This encodes CASSPRREGHNEQFF.

The chain links TRBV20-1 to TRBJ1-1, with D possibly being TRBD1 (5 bases). V was cut by 3 bases and J by 4 bases, with 12 bases left in between. There are 13 residues in the CDR3. Germline values: CDR1 DFQATT, CDR2 SNEGSKA (reference sequence). CDR3 in amino acids: CSASPQGGTEAFF. CDR3 bases: TGCAGTGCTAGCCCCCAGGGCGGCACTGAAGCTTTCTTT.

This clonotype was recorded many times. The chain uses TRBV11-3 and TRBJ2-5, with a tentative D call TRBD1 (6 bases). The germline V gene encodes CDR1 SGHNT and CDR2 YENEEA. The CDR3 sequence is 15 residues long. V was trimmed by 3 bases and J by 0 bases, leaving 11 bases between them. The CDR3 bases are TGTGCCAGCAGCTTCCAGGGGTTGGACCAAGAGACCCAGTACTTC. Its protein product is CASSFQGLDQETQYF.

The chain couples TRBV6-5 to TRBJ2-7, with 8 nucleotides matching TRBD1. The J segment lost 7 bases and the V segment lost 0 bases, leaving 5 bases of the junction unmatched. The CDR3 runs 14 residues. CDR1 and CDR2 from the germline V gene are MNHEY and SVGAGI. In DNA, the CDR3 is TGTGCCAGCAGTTACTCCAGGACAGGGCAGGAGCAGTACTTC. Protein: CASSYSRTGQEQYF.

The chain is built from TRBV7-8 and TRBJ2-2, with D possibly being TRBD1 or TRBD2 (5 bases each). V lost 2 bases and J lost 0, with 10 bases in between. Germline V gene sequence: CDR1 SGHVS, CDR2 FQNEAQ. The CDR3 runs to 16 residues. The CDR3 region is CASSLYGAPNTGELFF. In DNA, the CDR3 is TGTGCCAGCAGCTTATACGGGGCTCCGAACACCGGGGAGCTGTTTTTT.

This clonotype was counted ten times or more. The rearrangement uses TRBV11-2 and TRBJ1-6; 12 bases map to TRBD1. Germline values: CDR1 SGHAT, CDR2 FQNNGV. The CDR3 covers 15 residues. Trimming cost V 5 bases and J 10 bases; bases outside gene matches: 6. CDR3 residues: CASSLPGQGASPLHF. The CDR3 region has the DNA TGTGCCAGCAGCCTTCCGGGACAGGGGGCGTCACCCCTCCACTTT.

Only a few counts were recorded for this clonotype. The rearrangement joins TRBV30 to TRBJ1-1; TRBD1 matches 9 bases. Germline lookup yields CDR1 GTSNPN and CDR2 SVGIG (reference sequence). The CDR3 runs to 13 residues. The ends lost 3 bases at V and 4 bases at J; junction bases unmatched: 3. The CDR3 protein is CAWSEDRGTEAFF. The CDR3 coding sequence is TGTGCCTGGAGCGAGGACAGGGGCACTGAAGCTTTCTTT.